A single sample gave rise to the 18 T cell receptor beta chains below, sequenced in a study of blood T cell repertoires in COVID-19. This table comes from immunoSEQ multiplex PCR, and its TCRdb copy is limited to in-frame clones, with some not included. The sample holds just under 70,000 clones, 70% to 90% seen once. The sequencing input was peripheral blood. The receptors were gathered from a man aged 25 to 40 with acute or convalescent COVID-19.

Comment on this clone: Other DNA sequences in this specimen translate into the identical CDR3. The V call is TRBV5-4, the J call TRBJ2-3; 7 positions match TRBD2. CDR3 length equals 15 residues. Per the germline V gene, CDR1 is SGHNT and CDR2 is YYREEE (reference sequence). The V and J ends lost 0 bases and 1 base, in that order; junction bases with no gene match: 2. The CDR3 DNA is TGTGCCAGCAGCTTGGGGCTAGCGGGCACAGATACGCAGTATTTT. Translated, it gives CASSLGLAGTDTQYF.

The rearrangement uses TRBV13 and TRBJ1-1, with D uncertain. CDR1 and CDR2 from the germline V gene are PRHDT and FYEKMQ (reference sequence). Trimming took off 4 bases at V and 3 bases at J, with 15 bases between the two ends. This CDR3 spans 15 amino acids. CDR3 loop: CASSSFPGRHTEAFF. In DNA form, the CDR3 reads TGTGCCAGCAGCTCCTTCCCCGGGAGGCACACTGAAGCTTTCTTT.

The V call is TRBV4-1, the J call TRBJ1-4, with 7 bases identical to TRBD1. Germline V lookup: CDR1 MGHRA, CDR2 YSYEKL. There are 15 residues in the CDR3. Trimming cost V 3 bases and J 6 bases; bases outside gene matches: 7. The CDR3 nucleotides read TGCGCCAGCAGCCACGGCGACAGGGATCATGAAAAACTGTTTTTT. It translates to CASSHGDRDHEKLFF.

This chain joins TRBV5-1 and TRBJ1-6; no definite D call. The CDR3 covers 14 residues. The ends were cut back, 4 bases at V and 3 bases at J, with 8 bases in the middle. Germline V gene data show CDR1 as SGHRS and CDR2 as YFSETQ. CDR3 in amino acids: CASSPTDYNSPLHF. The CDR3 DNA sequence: TGCGCCAGCAGCCCTACAGACTATAATTCACCCCTCCACTTT.

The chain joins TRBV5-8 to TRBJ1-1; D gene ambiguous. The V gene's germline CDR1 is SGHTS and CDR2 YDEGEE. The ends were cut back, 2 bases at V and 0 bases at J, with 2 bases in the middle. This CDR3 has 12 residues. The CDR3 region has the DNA TGTGCCAGCAGCTTCTTGAACACTGAAGCTTTCTTT. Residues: CASSFLNTEAFF.

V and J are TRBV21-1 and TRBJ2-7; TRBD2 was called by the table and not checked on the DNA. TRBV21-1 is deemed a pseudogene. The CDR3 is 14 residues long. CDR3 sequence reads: CASKGTRGSYEQYF. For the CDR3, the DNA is TGTGCCAGCAAGGGGACTAGAGGATCCTACGAGCAGTACTTC.

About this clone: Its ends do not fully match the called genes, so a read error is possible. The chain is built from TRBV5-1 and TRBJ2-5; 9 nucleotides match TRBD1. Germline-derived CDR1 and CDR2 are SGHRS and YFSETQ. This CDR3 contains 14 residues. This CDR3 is CASSTTGGGETQYF. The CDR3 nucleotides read TGCGCCAGCAGCACCACAGGGGGCGGTGAGACCCAATACTTC.

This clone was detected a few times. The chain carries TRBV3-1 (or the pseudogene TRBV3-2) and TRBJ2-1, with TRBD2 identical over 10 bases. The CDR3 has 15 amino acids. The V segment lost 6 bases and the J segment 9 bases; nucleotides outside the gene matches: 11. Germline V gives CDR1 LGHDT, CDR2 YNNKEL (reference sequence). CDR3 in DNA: TGTGCCAGCAGTATGGTGCTAGCGGGAGATGGTGAGCAGTTCTTC. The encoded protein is CASSMVLAGDGEQFF.

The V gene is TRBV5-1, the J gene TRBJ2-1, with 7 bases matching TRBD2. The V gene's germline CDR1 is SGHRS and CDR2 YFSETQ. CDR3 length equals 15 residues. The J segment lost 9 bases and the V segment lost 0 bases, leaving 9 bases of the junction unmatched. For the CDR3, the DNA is TGCGCCAGCAGCTTGGGACTAGCCTTTTCGATTGAGCAGTTCTTC. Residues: CASSLGLAFSIEQFF.

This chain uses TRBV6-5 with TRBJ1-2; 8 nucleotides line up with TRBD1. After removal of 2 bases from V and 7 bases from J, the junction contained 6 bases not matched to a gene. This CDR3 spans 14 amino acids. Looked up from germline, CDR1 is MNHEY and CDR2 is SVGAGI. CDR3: CASSYRTGKGGYTF. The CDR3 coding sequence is TGTGCCAGCAGTTACAGGACAGGGAAGGGTGGCTACACCTTC.

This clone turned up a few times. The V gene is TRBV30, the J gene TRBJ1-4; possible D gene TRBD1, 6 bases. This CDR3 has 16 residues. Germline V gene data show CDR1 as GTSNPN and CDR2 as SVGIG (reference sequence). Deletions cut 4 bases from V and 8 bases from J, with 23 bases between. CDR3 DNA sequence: TGTGCCTGGAACTCCCAGACAGGCCTAATCGCAGAAAAACTGTTTTTT. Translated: CAWNSQTGLIAEKLFF.

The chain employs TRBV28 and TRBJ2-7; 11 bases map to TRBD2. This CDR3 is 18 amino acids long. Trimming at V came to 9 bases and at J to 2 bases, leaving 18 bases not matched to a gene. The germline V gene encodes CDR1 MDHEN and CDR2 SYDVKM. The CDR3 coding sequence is TGTGCCAGTCAATCCGCCCTAGCGGGAGGCCCTTTCACCTACGAGCAGTACTTC. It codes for CASQSALAGGPFTYEQYF.

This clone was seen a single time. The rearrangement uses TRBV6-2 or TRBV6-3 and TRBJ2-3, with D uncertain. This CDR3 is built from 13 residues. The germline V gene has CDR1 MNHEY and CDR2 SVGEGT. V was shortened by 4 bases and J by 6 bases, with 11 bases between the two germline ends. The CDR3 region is CASSWPGSDTQYF. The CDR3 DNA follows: TGTGCCAGCAGTTGGCCCGGGTCGGATACGCAGTATTTT.

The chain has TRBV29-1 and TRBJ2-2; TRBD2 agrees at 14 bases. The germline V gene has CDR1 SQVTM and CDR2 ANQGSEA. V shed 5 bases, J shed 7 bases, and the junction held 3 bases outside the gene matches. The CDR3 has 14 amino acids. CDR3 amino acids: CSVRLAGGSGELFF. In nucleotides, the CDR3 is TGCAGCGTTCGACTAGCGGGAGGGAGCGGGGAGCTGTTTTTT.

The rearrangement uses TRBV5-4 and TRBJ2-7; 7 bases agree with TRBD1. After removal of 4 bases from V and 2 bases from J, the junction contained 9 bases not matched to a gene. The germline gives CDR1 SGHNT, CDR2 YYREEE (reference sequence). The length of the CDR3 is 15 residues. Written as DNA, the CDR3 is TGTGCCAGCAGCGGACCCGGGACAGCAACCTACGAGCAGTACTTC. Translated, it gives CASSGPGTATYEQYF.

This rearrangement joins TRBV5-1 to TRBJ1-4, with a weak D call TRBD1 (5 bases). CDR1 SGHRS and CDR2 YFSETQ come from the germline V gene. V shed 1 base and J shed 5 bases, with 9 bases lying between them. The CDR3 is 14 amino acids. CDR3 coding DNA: TGCGCCAGCAGCTTGACAGGCCTAAATGAAAAACTGTTTTTT. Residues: CASSLTGLNEKLFF.

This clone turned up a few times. DNA of the CDR3: TGTGCCACCAGCAGAGGGCCTCTCTCGGGAGGAAACACCATATATTTT. Translation: CATSRGPLSGGNTIYF. This chain connects TRBV15 to TRBJ1-3; D not resolved. Germline V CDR1 and CDR2: LNHNV, YYDKDF (reference sequence). V lost 1 base and J lost 4, with 14 bases in between. This CDR3 has 16 amino acids.

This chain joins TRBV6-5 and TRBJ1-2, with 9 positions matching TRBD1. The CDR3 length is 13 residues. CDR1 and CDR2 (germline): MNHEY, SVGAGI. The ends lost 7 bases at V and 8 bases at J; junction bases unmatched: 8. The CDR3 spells CASNPGQGFGYTF. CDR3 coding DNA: TGTGCCAGCAACCCGGGACAGGGTTTCGGCTACACCTTC.